This record concerns one T cell receptor beta chain sequence. This clone appeared a single time. Its target antigen remains unknown. No qualities accompany the bases; no much larger clone lies one base away. TCRbeta CDR3 regions were amplified from genomic DNA by means of the immunoSEQ Assay, a bias-controlled multiplex PCR. In the source study's methods: The number of nucleated cells in each sample was estimated from the amplification of reference gene primers within the assay. To quantify the absolute abundance of each unique TCRbeta CDR3 rearrangement, sequence reads were collapsed and filtered. For each sample, productive Simpson clonality was calculated as the square root of Simpson's diversity index over productive rearrangements. The table comes from immuneACCESS by way of TCRdb, which keeps in-frame sequences with V and J called. Part of the clones is missing from these tables; in studies checked, under half for an unresolved V gene and the rest for unknown reasons. V and J calls and clone size come straight from that table; D and trimming were deduced from the DNA. This sample is represented by tens of thousands of clones; roughly four fifths of them were singletons. More than 10% of the sample is in the top ten clones.

The data belong to a study of blood T cell repertoires in COVID-19 (dated by TCRdb to 2019 to 2021). Describing the broader study: The collaborator samples originated in the United States, Italy and Spain and spanned the acute and convalescent phases of COVID-19. Where available, HLA class I and class II types were taken from metadata supplied by the sample provider and were not determined by assay-based typing. The samples were drawn from two sources: the first 160 participants of the ongoing ImmuneRACE study, and some 1,300 subjects contributed by 6 global collaborators. The material from the prospective study consisted of cDNA or gDNA derived from T cells, B-cell-depleted T cells, or PBMCs. The repertoires were made available in a free public database intended to serve as a resource for research on the immune response to SARS-CoV-2. The dataset comprised deeply sampled blood TCRbeta repertoires from subjects exposed to, actively infected with, or recovered from COVID-19. Sample metadata almost always included a de-identified subject ID, COVID-19 status, age in years and sex.

Trimming costs V 4 bases and J 6 bases, and their ends lie 7 bases apart. Per the germline V gene (reference sequence), SGHAT is the CDR1 and FQDESV is the CDR2. From the cysteine up to the phenylalanine, the CDR3 has a length of 13 residues. Only the CDR3 DNA is retained, 39 bases long and in frame from the first base. Overall study results and their limits: The amount of clinical and demographic metadata varied by source and participant and was provided uncurated.

The collaborating institutions used their own protocols to collect whole blood in K2EDTA tubes. Collaborator samples were shipped for TCRbeta analysis as frozen whole blood, isolated PBMCs, or DNA extracted from either sample type. The sequenced sample consisted of peripheral blood. The chain is assembled from TRBV11-1 and TRBJ2-6, with an unclear D gene assignment. The receptor's source is a human donor in a cohort sampled during active COVID-19. The DNA reads as follows: TGTGCCAGCAGCTCTCTTGTGGCCAACGTCCTGACTTTC. Its translation reads: CASSSLVANVLTF. The CDR3, completed at both ends by the reference TRBV11-1 and TRBJ2-6 genes, gives the full variable domain EAEVAQSPRYKITEKSQAVAFWCDPISGHATLYWYRQILGQGPELLVQFQDESVVDDSQLPKDRFSAERLKGVDSTLKIQPAELGDSAMYLCASSSLVANVLTFGAGSRLTVL.